The rows below give T cell receptor beta chains drawn from one sample of a study of shared clonotypes between healthy human individuals. Some clones are missing from TCRdb's copy, which holds only in-frame ones; the method was immunoSEQ multiplex PCR. The profile covers some 2,400,000 clones, with 90% to 97% appearing a single time and roughly 0.13% taken by the ten largest. The sequencing sample was made of naive CD4+ T cells sorted from blood. All receptors derive from a man aged 18 to 30 in good health. CDR3s include the opening cysteine and the closing phenylalanine or tryptophan. The order of the fields is D gene, J gene, V gene, CDR3 protein. The D gene is left open where the match is weak.

TRBD1 TRBJ1-5 TRBV4-3 CASSQETGGNQPQHF
. TRBJ2-3 TRBV18 CASSPPELGTDTQYF
. TRBJ2-6 TRBV9 CASSGRELGSGANVLTF
TRBD1 TRBJ1-4 TRBV5-6 CASSLQGTNEKLFF
. TRBJ1-1 TRBV6-1 CASSEFGGKTEAFF
. TRBJ1-6 TRBV18 CASSQNGGGNNSPLHF
. TRBJ1-2 TRBV10-2 CASSAENYGYTF
. TRBJ2-7 TRBV2 CASSGVGSYEQYF
. TRBJ1-2 TRBV20-1 CSAGHFYGYTF
. TRBJ1-1 TRBV5-1 CASSFREKNTEAFF
TRBD2 TRBJ2-3 TRBV7-2 CASSLTSGPDTQYF
. TRBJ2-3 TRBV7-3 CASSQSSTDTQYF
TRBD1 TRBJ2-2 TRBV7-3 CASSPGTGLVLDTGELFF
TRBD1 TRBJ2-5 TRBV30 CAWRHSGGQETQYF
. TRBJ2-2 TRBV2 CASTEVNTGELFF
. TRBJ1-2 TRBV28 CASSLSEQLTSYGYTF
TRBD2 TRBJ2-3 TRBV9 CASSVTSGSSPDTQYF
TRBD2 TRBJ2-3 TRBV4-1 CASSLRPSSGITDTQYF
. TRBJ2-3 TRBV2 CASSEAAAQSTDTQYF
. TRBJ2-3 TRBV6-1 CASTPTRGTDTQYF
. TRBJ1-6 TRBV28 CASSSESLRAPLHF
. TRBJ1-1 TRBV18 CASSPSQNTEAFF
. TRBJ2-6 TRBV29-1 CSALGQSNVLTF
TRBD2 TRBJ2-7 TRBV7-6 CASSLLSGSTYEQYF
. TRBJ1-6 TRBV5-1 CASSLGGKDSPLHF
. TRBJ2-5 TRBV7-8 CASSSWTDQETQYF
. TRBJ2-1 TRBV5-4 CASSLVGSNYNEQFF
TRBD1 TRBJ2-7 TRBV28 CASSSPGTGVYEQYF
TRBD1 TRBJ1-2 TRBV4-1 CASSQTTGQGIRDYGYTF
TRBD2 TRBJ2-2 TRBV5-1 CASSSRLAGEPGELFF
. TRBJ1-1 TRBV2 CASIRYWDTEAFF
. TRBJ2-3 TRBV19 CASSSLGASAPTSTDTQYF
. TRBJ2-5 TRBV4-1 CASSPILSRETQYF
. TRBJ2-7 TRBV27 CASSFLTGTYEQYF